This T cell receptor beta chain was captured in a study of T cells after yellow fever vaccination. Broader study findings: FACS-sorted repertoires could contain abundant clonotypes contaminating from the bulk population. On re-exposure, the response was weaker but peaked faster, at day 5 versus 15. A small proportion of clonotypes was detected in both the CD4 and CD8 compartments.

Researchers made TCR cDNA using 5'RACE template switching, and this step added a universal primer site and UMIs. In TCRdb, the 5' RACE reads were re-called with MiXCR into one record per CDR3 protein. The sample consists of a few hundred thousand distinct CDR3 sequences, about 3% of them appearing once. Comments on this clonotype: As yet, its antigen is unknown.

Between the trimmed V and J ends, which lost 2 bases and 9 bases, there was a span of 11 bases. This CDR3 spans 13 amino acids. Germline CDR1 KGHDR, CDR2 SFDVKD. The sequenced sample was CD4+ T cells sorted from PBMCs, obtained 10 days after the yellow fever booster vaccination. The J gene is TRBJ2-3, the V gene TRBV24-1; D is unclear. The TCR sequence derives from a man aged 18 to 30 who received the YFV17D yellow fever vaccine. The CDR3 here is CATSDWVSTTQYF. Written as DNA, the CDR3 is TGTGCCACCAGTGATTGGGTCAGTACGACGCAGTATTTT.